Below, 26 T cell receptor beta chains from the same sample are listed, as sequenced in a study of early T cells in non-severe SARS-CoV-2 infection. TCRdb re-derived calls from the 5' RACE reads in MiXCR, one entry per CDR3 protein. The sample lists more than 65,000 distinct CDR3 sequences, 13% seen once, with roughly 5.3% in the top ten. The sequencing input was whole blood. Receptor source: an adult who was a healthcare worker with PCR-confirmed SARS-CoV-2 infection or an uninfected control (not recorded which).

The chain links TRBV5-1 to TRBJ2-2; D not certain. Germline CDR1 reads SGHRS; CDR2 reads YFSETQ. The CDR3 has 15 residues. Trimming removed 2 bases from V and 1 base from J, with 9 bases in between. The CDR3 is CASSFNPVNTGELFF. The DNA for the CDR3 is TGCGCCAGCAGCTTTAATCCGGTGAACACCGGGGAGCTGTTTTTT.

The table lists this clonotype with a few counts. The chain joins TRBV6-5 to TRBJ2-6; possibly TRBD1 for D (6 bases). The CDR3 has 14 residues. Germline CDR1 reads MNHEY; CDR2 reads SVGAGI. V lost 5 bases and J lost 4, with 9 bases in between. In nucleotides, the CDR3 is TGTGCCAGCAGTAGGGGGTACGGGGCCAACGTCCTGACTTTC. It codes for CASSRGYGANVLTF.

This clonotype has more than one count but fewer than ten. The chain couples TRBV4-1 to TRBJ2-3; no clear D gene. Germline-derived CDR1 and CDR2 are MGHRA and YSYEKL. Trimming shortened V by 1 base and J by 7 bases, and 9 bases separated the two germline ends. This CDR3 contains 13 residues. The CDR3 region has the DNA TGCGCCAGCAGCCAAGCTCCGCGATATACGCAGTATTTT. Amino acids: CASSQAPRYTQYF.

This clonotype was detected only a few times. The rearrangement uses TRBV6-2 or TRBV6-3 and TRBJ2-1; D not certain. With 5 bases removed from V and 6 bases from J, the gap between germline ends came to 11 bases. Germline V gene lookup returns CDR1 MNHEY and CDR2 SVGEGT. The CDR3 is 13 residues long. CDR3 coding DNA: TGTGCCAGCAGTCCCCTAATAGGCAATGAGCAGTTCTTC. This sequence encodes CASSPLIGNEQFF.

The table lists this clonotype with many counts. The chain recombines TRBV11-2 with TRBJ2-3, with 7 bases lining up with TRBD2. This CDR3 has 15 residues. Germline V gives CDR1 SGHAT, CDR2 FQNNGV. The junction had 11 bases not matched to a gene; V was cut back by 8 bases and J by 3 bases. The CDR3 reads CASGYERGTTDTQYF. The CDR3 region has the DNA TGTGCCAGCGGATACGAGCGGGGCACTACAGATACGCAGTATTTT.

Note on this clonotype: This may be a read error, as it is one base from a much larger clone. The chain has TRBV2 and TRBJ2-6; D not resolved. The CDR3 spans 16 residues. V was clipped by 8 bases and J by 0 bases, with 14 bases between them. CDR1 SNHLY and CDR2 FYNNEI come from the germline V gene. DNA for the CDR3: TGTGCCAGCTCTCCCGCTGCACACTCTGGGGCCAACGTCCTGACTTTC. This gives the protein CASSPAAHSGANVLTF.

The V gene is TRBV25-1, the J gene TRBJ1-3; 9 nucleotides match TRBD1. The CDR3 is 15 amino acids. Germline V gives CDR1 MGHDK, CDR2 SYGVNS. Trimming at V came to 6 bases and at J to 1 base, leaving 4 bases not matched to a gene. Here the CDR3 reads CASSRDRDSGNTIYF. The CDR3 bases are TGTGCCAGCAGCCGGGACAGGGATTCTGGAAACACCATATATTTT.

This clonotype was seen a few times. The chain couples TRBV3-1 to TRBJ1-2; maybe TRBD1 (5 bases). V dropped 4 bases and J dropped 6 bases, with 12 bases sitting between them. The CDR3 loop spans 13 amino acids. Germline V gives CDR1 LGHDT, CDR2 YNNKEL (reference sequence). The CDR3 nucleotides are TGTGCCAGCAGCCCCTTGCAGGGTAATGGCTACACCTTC. Translating it yields CASSPLQGNGYTF.

Many counts were recorded for this clonotype. The chain combines TRBV20-1 with TRBJ2-7, with 9 bases matching TRBD2. CDR3 length equals 17 residues. The germline gives CDR1 DFQATT, CDR2 SNEGSKA (reference sequence). The V gene end was trimmed by 0 bases and the J gene end by 6 bases; junction bases not matched to a gene: 15. In DNA, the CDR3 is TGCAGTGCTAGAGATCCACTGGGGGCGGGAGGGCCTTTCGAGCAGTACTTC. The encoded protein is CSARDPLGAGGPFEQYF.

This clonotype was observed once. Germline is not matched at one junction end, which may reflect a read error. CDR3: CASSPNTNTGELFF. For the CDR3, the DNA is TGTGCAAGCAGCCCGAACACGAACACCGGGGAGCTGTTTTTT. The chain combines TRBV5-5 with TRBJ2-2, with no clear D. This CDR3 is built from 14 residues. Germline CDR1 reads SGHKS; CDR2 reads YYEKEE (reference sequence).

This clonotype was counted at least ten times. This chain links TRBV29-1 with TRBJ1-4; D gene ambiguous. The CDR3 length is 12 residues. V was clipped by 6 bases and J by 4 bases, with 9 bases between them. Germline V gene sequence: CDR1 SQVTM, CDR2 ANQGSEA. The CDR3 reads CSVRQHNEKLFF. The CDR3 DNA sequence: TGCAGCGTGCGGCAGCATAATGAAAAACTGTTTTTT.

This clonotype appeared many times. V and J are TRBV2 and TRBJ1-2; possible D gene TRBD1, 5 bases. Trimming removed 0 bases from V and 3 bases from J, with 8 bases in between. CDR1 and CDR2 from the germline V gene are SNHLY and FYNNEI. The CDR3 sequence is 14 residues long. The CDR3, as DNA: TGTGCCAGCAGTGAAGCAGGGGAACACTATGGCTACACCTTC. Translation gives CASSEAGEHYGYTF.

This sequence joins TRBV7-3 and TRBJ2-2; no reliable D call. The CDR3 has 15 amino acids. Trimming shortened V by 5 bases and J by 0 bases, and 10 bases separated the two germline ends. Germline CDR1 SGHTA, CDR2 FQGTGA. The CDR3 is CASSPTRTNTGELFF. The CDR3 coding sequence is TGTGCCAGCAGCCCGACCCGAACGAACACCGGGGAGCTGTTTTTT.

This clonotype was picked up a small number of times. J is TRBJ2-1 and V is TRBV9; perhaps TRBD2 as D (6 bases). Trimming took 5 bases from V and 5 from J, leaving 20 bases between them. Germline CDR1 reads SGDLS; CDR2 reads YYNGEE. The CDR3 sequence is 16 residues long. The DNA for the CDR3 is TGTGCCAGCAGTGTGGCTATTGGAGGGACGGACAATGAGCAGTTCTTC. Translated: CASSVAIGGTDNEQFF.

This clonotype has at least ten counts. This chain uses TRBV4-3 with TRBJ2-2; tentatively, D is TRBD1 (7 bases). Germline V gene data show CDR1 as LGHNA and CDR2 as YSLEER. The CDR3 is made up of 14 amino acids. V was cut by 3 bases and J by 4 bases, with 9 bases left in between. CDR3 coding DNA: TGCGCCAGCAGCCAGCAGGGGGGCACCGGGGAGCTGTTTTTT. Translation: CASSQQGGTGELFF.

A few counts support this clonotype. The chain uses TRBV12-3 or TRBV12-4 and TRBJ2-5; D possibly corresponds to TRBD2 (5 bases). V shed 2 bases and J shed 2 bases, with 9 bases lying between them. The CDR3 runs 14 residues. CDR3 in amino acids: CASSLRSGQETQYF. The CDR3 DNA reads as TGTGCCAGCAGTTTACGCAGCGGTCAAGAGACCCAGTACTTC.

At least ten counts were recorded for this clonotype. The chain uses TRBV15 and TRBJ2-3; possibly TRBD1 for D (6 bases). Germline V CDR1 and CDR2: LNHNV, YYDKDF (reference sequence). Trimming cost V 1 base and J 2 bases, with 13 bases left between them. The CDR3 extends over 16 amino acids. CDR3 loop: CATSRGRQASTDTQYF. The CDR3 bases are TGTGCCACCAGCAGAGGACGACAGGCATCCACAGATACGCAGTATTTT.

The rearrangement links TRBV13 to TRBJ1-6, with 7 bases matching TRBD1. Looked up from germline, CDR1 is PRHDT and CDR2 is FYEKMQ (reference sequence). The CDR3 is made up of 17 amino acids. Losses at the gene ends were 4 bases for V and 4 bases for J; bases not matched to a gene: 10. The CDR3 sequence is CASSSGQEGTYNSPLHF. CDR3 DNA sequence: TGTGCCAGCAGCTCCGGACAGGAGGGGACTTATAATTCACCCCTCCACTTT.

The chain couples TRBV3-1 to TRBJ2-6; D tentatively reads TRBD1 or TRBD2 (5 bases each). V lost 4 bases to trimming and J lost 0 bases, with 19 bases between them. The CDR3 is 19 amino acids. CDR1 and CDR2 from the germline V gene are LGHDT and YNNKEL (reference sequence). The CDR3 spells CASSPDRGRANSGANVLTF. The CDR3 DNA is TGTGCCAGCAGCCCCGACCGGGGCAGGGCAAACTCTGGGGCCAACGTCCTGACTTTC.

There are a few counts of this clonotype. The chain couples TRBV6-6 to TRBJ1-4; possibly TRBD1 for D (5 bases). This CDR3 contains 14 residues. Looked up from germline, CDR1 is MNHNY and CDR2 is SVGAGI (reference sequence). V lost 2 bases to trimming and J lost 9 bases, with 13 bases between them. This CDR3 reads CASSYVGTRKKLFF. The CDR3 region has the DNA TGTGCCAGCAGTTACGTCGGGACTCGGAAAAAACTGTTTTTT.

The V and J genes are TRBV7-9 and TRBJ2-1; 13 bases agree with TRBD2. The CDR3 sequence is 18 residues long. V lost 5 bases and J lost 0; bases outside the gene matches: 7. CDR1 SEHNR and CDR2 FQNEAQ come from the germline V gene (reference sequence). The CDR3 loop is CASSPGTSGVSSYNEQFF. The CDR3 nucleotides read TGTGCCAGCAGCCCAGGGACTAGCGGGGTCAGCTCCTACAATGAGCAGTTCTTC.

A few counts support this clonotype. The chain recombines TRBV28 with TRBJ2-3; 7 bases line up with TRBD1. V shed 3 bases, J shed 1 base, and the junction held 10 bases outside the gene matches. The CDR3 loop spans 17 amino acids. Germline CDR1 is MDHEN and CDR2 is SYDVKM. The CDR3 is CASSFFSGGRGTDTQYF. CDR3 coding DNA: TGTGCCAGCAGTTTTTTCTCAGGGGGAAGGGGCACAGATACGCAGTATTTT.

The chain combines TRBV18 with TRBJ2-3; TRBD2 agrees at 10 bases. Per germline, CDR1 KGHSH and CDR2 LQKENI. V lost 4 bases, J lost 0 bases, and 4 bases stayed unmatched. The CDR3 loop spans 16 amino acids. CDR3 nucleotide sequence: TGTGCCAGCTCACTACAGACTAGCGGGAGCACAGATACGCAGTATTTT. It codes for CASSLQTSGSTDTQYF.

In its sample, this clonotype was seen once. This sequence joins TRBV7-2 and TRBJ2-5, with D possibly matching TRBD2 (5 bases). Germline V gives CDR1 SGHTA, CDR2 FQGNSA. The CDR3 extends over 13 amino acids. Trimming stripped 1 base from V and 5 bases from J, with 8 bases between. The CDR3 sequence is CASSLGERETQYF. Here the CDR3 DNA reads TGTGCCAGCAGCTTAGGGGAGCGGGAGACCCAGTACTTC. Drawing the rest from reference TRBV7-2 and TRBJ2-5, the complete variable domain is GAGVSQSPSNKVTEKGKDVELRCDPISGHTALYWYRQSLGQGLEFLIYFQGNSAPDKSGLPSDRFSAERTGGSVSTLTIQRTQQEDSAVYLCASSLGERETQYFGPGTRLLVL.

The chain uses TRBV29-1 and TRBJ2-3; TRBD1 is a possible D gene (5 bases). Germline lookup yields CDR1 SQVTM and CDR2 ANQGSEA. CDR3 length: 12 residues. V lost 7 bases and J 2 bases, leaving 10 bases between the germline ends. As DNA, the CDR3 is TGCAGCGCCTTACAGGTCACAGATACGCAGTATTTT. Protein: CSALQVTDTQYF.

The chain combines TRBV7-6 with TRBJ2-7; 8 bases agree with TRBD2. CDR1 and CDR2 (germline): SGHVS, FNYEAQ. The CDR3 length is 14 residues. With V trimmed by 5 bases and J by 0 bases, 3 bases remained unmatched. CDR3 DNA sequence: TGTGCCAGCAGCGCGAGCGGGAGCTCCTACGAGCAGTACTTC. Translated, it gives CASSASGSSYEQYF.